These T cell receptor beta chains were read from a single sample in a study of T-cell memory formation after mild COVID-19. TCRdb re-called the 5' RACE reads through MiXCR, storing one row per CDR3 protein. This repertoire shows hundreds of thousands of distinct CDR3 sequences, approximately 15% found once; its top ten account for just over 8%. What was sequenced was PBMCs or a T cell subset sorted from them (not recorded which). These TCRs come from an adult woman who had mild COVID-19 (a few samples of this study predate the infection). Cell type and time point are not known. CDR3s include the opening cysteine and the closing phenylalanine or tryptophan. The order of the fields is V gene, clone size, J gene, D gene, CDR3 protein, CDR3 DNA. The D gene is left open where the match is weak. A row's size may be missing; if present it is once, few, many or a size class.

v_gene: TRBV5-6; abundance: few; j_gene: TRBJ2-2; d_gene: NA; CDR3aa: CASRNGQTTGELFF; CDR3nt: TGTGCCAGCAGGAACGGACAGACCACCGGGGAGCTGTTTTTT
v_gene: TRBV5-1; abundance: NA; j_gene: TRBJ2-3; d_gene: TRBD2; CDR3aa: CASHSSLGIAGDPDTQYF; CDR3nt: TGCGCCAGTCACTCGTCGCTCGGAATAGCGGGAGACCCAGATACGCAGTATTTT
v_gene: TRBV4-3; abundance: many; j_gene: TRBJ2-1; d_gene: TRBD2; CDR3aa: CASSQDRLAGGGNEQFF; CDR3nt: TGCGCCAGCAGCCAAGATCGATTAGCGGGAGGGGGCAATGAGCAGTTCTTC
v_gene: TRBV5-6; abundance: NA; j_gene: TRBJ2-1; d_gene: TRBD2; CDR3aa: CASSSPLAGGHNEQFF; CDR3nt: TGTGCCAGCAGCTCGCCTCTAGCGGGGGGCCACAATGAGCAGTTCTTC
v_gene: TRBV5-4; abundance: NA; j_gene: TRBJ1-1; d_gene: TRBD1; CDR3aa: CASSWGRGRTEAFF; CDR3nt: TGTGCCAGCAGCTGGGGCAGGGGGAGGACTGAAGCTTTCTTT
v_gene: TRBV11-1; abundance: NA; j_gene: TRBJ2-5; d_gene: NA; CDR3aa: CASSSRGQGAVWETQYF; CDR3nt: TGTGCCAGCAGCTCGCGAGGCCAGGGTGCCGTTTGGGAGACCCAGTACTTC
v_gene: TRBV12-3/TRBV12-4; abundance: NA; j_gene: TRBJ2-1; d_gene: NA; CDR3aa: CASSLRGGNDEQFF; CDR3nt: TGTGCCAGCAGTTTAAGGGGGGGTAACGATGAGCAGTTCTTC
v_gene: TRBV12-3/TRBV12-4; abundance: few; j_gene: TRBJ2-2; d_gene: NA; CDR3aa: CASSRRSTNTGELFF; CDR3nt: TGTGCCAGCAGTCGACGGAGCACGAACACCGGGGAGCTGTTTTTT
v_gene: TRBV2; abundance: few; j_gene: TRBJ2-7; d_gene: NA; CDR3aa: CASSADNPYEQYF; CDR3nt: TGTGCCAGCAGTGCCGACAATCCCTACGAGCAGTACTTC
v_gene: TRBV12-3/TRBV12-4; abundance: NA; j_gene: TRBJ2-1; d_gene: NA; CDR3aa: CASSPSETVYNEQFF; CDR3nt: TGTGCCAGCAGTCCCTCCGAGACAGTATACAATGAGCAGTTCTTC
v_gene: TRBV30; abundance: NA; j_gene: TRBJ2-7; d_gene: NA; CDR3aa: CAWTLDTLSSEQYF; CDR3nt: TGTGCCTGGACCCTGGACACCTTGAGCTCCGAGCAGTACTTC
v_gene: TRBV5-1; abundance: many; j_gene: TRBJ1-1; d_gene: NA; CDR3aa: CASSLARGNTEAFF; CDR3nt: TGTGCCAGCAGCTTAGCGAGGGGGAACACTGAAGCTTTCTTT
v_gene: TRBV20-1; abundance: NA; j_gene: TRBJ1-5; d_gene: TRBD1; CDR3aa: CSAIQGANQPQHF; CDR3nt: TGCAGTGCCATACAGGGGGCGAATCAGCCCCAGCATTTT
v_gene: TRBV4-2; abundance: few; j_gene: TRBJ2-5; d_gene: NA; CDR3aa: CASSQTAQETQYF; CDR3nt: TGTGCCAGCAGTCAGACAGCCCAAGAGACCCAGTACTTC
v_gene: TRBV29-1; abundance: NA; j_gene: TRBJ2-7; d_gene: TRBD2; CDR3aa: CSVEDYGRAGYEQYF; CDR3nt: TGCAGCGTTGAAGATTACGGGAGGGCCGGATACGAGCAGTACTTC
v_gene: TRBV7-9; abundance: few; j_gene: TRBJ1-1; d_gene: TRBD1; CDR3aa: CASSLVWTGAYLEAFF; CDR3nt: TGTGCCAGCAGCTTAGTTTGGACAGGAGCCTACCTTGAAGCTTTCTTT
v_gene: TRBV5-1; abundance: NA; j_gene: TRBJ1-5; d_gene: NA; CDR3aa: CASSLDGAYQPQHF; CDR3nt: TGCGCCAGCAGCCTAGACGGGGCCTATCAGCCCCAGCATTTT
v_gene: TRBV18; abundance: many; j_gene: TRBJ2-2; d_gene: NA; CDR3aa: CASSPSTGELFF; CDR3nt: TGTGCCAGCTCACCGAGCACCGGGGAGCTGTTTTTT
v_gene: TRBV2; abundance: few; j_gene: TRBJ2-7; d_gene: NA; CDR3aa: CASSALNEEQYF; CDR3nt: TGTGCCAGCAGCGCTTTGAATGAGGAGCAGTACTTC
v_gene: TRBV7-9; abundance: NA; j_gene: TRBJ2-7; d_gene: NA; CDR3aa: CASSLAGSNSYEQYF; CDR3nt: TGTGCCAGCAGCTTAGCGGGTAGTAACTCCTACGAGCAGTACTTC
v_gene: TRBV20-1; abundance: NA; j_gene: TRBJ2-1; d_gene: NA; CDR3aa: CSARDLASVYNEQFF; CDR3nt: TGCAGTGCTAGAGATCTTGCTAGCGTATACAATGAGCAGTTCTTC
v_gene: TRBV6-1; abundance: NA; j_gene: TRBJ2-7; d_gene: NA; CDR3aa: CASSEGSWDPAYEQYF; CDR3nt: TGTGCCAGCAGTGAAGGGTCTTGGGACCCAGCCTACGAGCAGTACTTC
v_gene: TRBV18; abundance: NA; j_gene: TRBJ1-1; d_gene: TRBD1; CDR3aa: CASSSNRGGDTEAFF; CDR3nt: TGTGCCAGCTCATCAAACAGGGGCGGGGACACTGAAGCTTTCTTT
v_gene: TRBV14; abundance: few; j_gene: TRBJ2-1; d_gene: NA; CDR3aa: CASSQVPRGTYNEQFF; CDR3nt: TGTGCCAGCAGCCAAGTGCCCAGAGGAACCTACAATGAGCAGTTCTTC
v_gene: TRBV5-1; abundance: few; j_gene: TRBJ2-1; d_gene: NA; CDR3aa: CASSASTTTYNEQFF; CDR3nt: TGCGCCAGCAGCGCCTCGACCACAACCTACAATGAGCAGTTCTTC
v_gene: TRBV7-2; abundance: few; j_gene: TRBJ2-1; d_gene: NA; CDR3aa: CASSRPGIHNEQFF; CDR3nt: TGTGCCAGCAGTCGCCCGGGTATACACAATGAGCAGTTCTTC
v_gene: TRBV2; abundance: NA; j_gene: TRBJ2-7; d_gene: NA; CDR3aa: CASSDTRLQPSYEQYF; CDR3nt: TGTGCCAGCAGTGATACGAGACTCCAACCTTCCTACGAGCAGTACTTC
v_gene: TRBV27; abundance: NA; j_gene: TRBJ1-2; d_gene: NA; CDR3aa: CASSQGMGYGYTF; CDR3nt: TGTGCCAGCAGTCAGGGAATGGGCTATGGCTACACCTTC
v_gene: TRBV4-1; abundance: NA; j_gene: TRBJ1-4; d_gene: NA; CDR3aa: CASSLLWAEKLFF; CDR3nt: TGCGCCAGCAGCCTCCTTTGGGCTGAAAAACTGTTTTTT
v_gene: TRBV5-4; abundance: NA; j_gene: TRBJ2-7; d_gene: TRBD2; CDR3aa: CASSLPSGINEQYF; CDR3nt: TGTGCCAGCAGCTTGCCTAGCGGCATTAACGAGCAGTACTTC
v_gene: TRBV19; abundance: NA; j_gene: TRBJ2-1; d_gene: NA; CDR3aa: CASSIAGDTYNEQFF; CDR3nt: TGTGCCAGTAGTATAGCCGGGGACACCTACAATGAGCAGTTCTTC
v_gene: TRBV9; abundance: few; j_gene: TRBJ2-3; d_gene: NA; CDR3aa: CASSVGTRPSTDTQYF; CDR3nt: TGTGCCAGCAGCGTAGGGACTCGCCCTAGCACAGATACGCAGTATTTT
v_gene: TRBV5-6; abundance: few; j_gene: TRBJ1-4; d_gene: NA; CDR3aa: CASSPQVPREKLFF; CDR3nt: TGTGCCAGCAGCCCACAGGTCCCGAGGGAAAAACTGTTTTTT
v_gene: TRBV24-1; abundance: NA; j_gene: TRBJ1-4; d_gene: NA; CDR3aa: CATSDLNSEKLFF; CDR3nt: TGTGCCACCAGTGATTTGAACAGTGAAAAACTGTTTTTT
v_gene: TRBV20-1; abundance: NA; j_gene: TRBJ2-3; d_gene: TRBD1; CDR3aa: CSAVQGASTDTQYF; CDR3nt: TGCAGTGCTGTGCAGGGGGCCAGCACAGATACGCAGTATTTT
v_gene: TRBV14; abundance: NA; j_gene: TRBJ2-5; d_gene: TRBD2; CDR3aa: CASSRNQLAGGETQYF; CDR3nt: TGTGCCAGCAGCCGGAATCAACTAGCGGGGGGAGAGACCCAGTACTTC
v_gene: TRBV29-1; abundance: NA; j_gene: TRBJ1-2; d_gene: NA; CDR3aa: CSVVWSYGYTF; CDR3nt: TGCAGCGTTGTATGGAGCTATGGCTACACCTTC
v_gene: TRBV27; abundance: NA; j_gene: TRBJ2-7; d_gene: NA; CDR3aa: CASSQNQGLLYEQYF; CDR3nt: TGTGCCAGCAGTCAGAACCAGGGATTACTCTACGAGCAGTACTTC
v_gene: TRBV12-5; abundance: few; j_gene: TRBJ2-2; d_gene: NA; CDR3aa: CASGFRPGELFF; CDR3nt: TGTGCTAGTGGTTTTAGGCCCGGGGAGCTGTTTTTT
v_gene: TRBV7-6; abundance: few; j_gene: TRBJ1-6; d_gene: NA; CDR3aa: CASSLGFGGGERVSPLHF; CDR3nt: TGTGCCAGCAGCTTAGGTTTCGGGGGCGGCGAAAGAGTTTCACCCCTCCACTTT
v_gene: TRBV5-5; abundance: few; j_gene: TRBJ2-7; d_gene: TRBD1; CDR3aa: CASSGEQGPYEQYF; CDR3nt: TGTGCCAGCAGCGGGGAACAGGGGCCGTACGAGCAGTACTTC
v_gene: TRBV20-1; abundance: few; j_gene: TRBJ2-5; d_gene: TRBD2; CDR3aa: CSALAGGPKGAQYF; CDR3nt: TGCAGTGCTCTAGCGGGAGGGCCGAAAGGGGCCCAGTACTTC
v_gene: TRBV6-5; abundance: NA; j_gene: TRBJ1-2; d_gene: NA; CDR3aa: CASKSRGANYGYTF; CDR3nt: TGTGCCAGCAAGTCCCGGGGAGCTAACTATGGCTACACCTTC
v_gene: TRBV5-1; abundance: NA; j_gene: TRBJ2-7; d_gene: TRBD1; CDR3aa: CASSQLLTGGGEQYF; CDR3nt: TGCGCCAGCAGCCAACTCCTGACAGGGGGCGGCGAGCAGTACTTC
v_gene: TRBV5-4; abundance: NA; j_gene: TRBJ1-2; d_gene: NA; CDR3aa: CASSLGRREGRNYGYTF; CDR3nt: TGTGCCAGCAGCTTGGGCCGACGGGAGGGCAGAAACTATGGCTACACCTTC
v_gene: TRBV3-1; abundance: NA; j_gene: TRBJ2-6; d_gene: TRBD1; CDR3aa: CASSQGGQVSGANVLTF; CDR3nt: TGTGCCAGCAGCCAAGGGGGACAGGTCTCTGGGGCCAACGTCCTGACTTTC
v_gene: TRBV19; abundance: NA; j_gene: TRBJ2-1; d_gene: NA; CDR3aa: CASSPHSGEQFF; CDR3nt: TGTGCCAGTAGTCCCCATTCGGGTGAGCAGTTCTTC
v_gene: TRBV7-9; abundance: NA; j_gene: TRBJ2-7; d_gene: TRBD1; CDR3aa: CASSLEEAWGQGYEQYF; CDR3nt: TGTGCCAGCAGCCTAGAAGAGGCTTGGGGACAGGGATACGAGCAGTACTTC
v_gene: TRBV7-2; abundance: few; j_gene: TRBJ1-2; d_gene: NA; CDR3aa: CASSISGGYTF; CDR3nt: TGTGCCAGCAGCATATCAGGTGGCTACACCTTC
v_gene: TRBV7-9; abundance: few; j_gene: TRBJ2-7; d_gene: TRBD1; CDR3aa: CASSPGDRVAEQYF; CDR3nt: TGTGCCAGCAGCCCCGGGGACAGGGTCGCCGAGCAGTACTTC
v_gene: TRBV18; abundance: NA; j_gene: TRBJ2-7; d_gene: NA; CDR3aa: CASSPDVTYEQYF; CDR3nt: TGTGCCAGCTCACCAGACGTAACCTACGAGCAGTACTTC
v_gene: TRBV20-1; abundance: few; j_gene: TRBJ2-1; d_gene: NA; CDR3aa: CSASWRVGSNEQFF; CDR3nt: TGCAGTGCTAGCTGGAGGGTTGGGAGCAATGAGCAGTTCTTC
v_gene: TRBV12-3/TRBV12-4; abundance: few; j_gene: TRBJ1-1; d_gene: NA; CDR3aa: CASRTGELNTEAFF; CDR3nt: TGTGCCAGTAGAACGGGGGAGTTGAACACTGAAGCTTTCTTT